The rows below give T cell receptor beta chains drawn from one sample of a study of cytomegalovirus exposure and HLA in healthy donors. The repertoire was sequenced with immunoSEQ multiplex PCR; TCRdb's copy has only in-frame clones and lacks some. The data contain about 330,000 clones, about nine tenths of them singletons. The sequenced sample consisted of PBMCs. These receptor sequences come from a woman aged 25-40 years in good health and CMV-seropositive. Each CDR3 is given without its conserved first and last residue.

TRBV7-9	10	TRBJ1-2	ASGRGSYGYT
TRBV4-3	13	TRBJ2-7	ASSQGTGSSYEQY
TRBV27	14	TRBJ2-1	ASSRASVTRYNEQF
TRBV7-6	10	TRBJ2-1	ASSPTDREQF
TRBV27	11	TRBJ2-1	ASSFLGRAEQF
TRBV6-5	14	TRBJ2-5	ASSYSSGGLQETQY
TRBV6-6	11	TRBJ2-1	ASSTGTPNEQF
TRBV30	8	TRBJ1-1	AWSDTEAF
TRBV10-3	11	TRBJ1-5	AIRALSNQPQH
TRBV4-2	16	TRBJ2-5	ASSQDPQGGGVSETQY
TRBV28	11	TRBJ2-1	ASSLGSHNEQF
TRBV28	11	TRBJ2-7	ASSRAGLYEQY
TRBV4-3	10	TRBJ2-7	ASSQDLIEQY
TRBV30	13	TRBJ1-4	AWSRSVSTNEKLF
TRBV29-1	10	TRBJ1-1	SVDLLNTEAF